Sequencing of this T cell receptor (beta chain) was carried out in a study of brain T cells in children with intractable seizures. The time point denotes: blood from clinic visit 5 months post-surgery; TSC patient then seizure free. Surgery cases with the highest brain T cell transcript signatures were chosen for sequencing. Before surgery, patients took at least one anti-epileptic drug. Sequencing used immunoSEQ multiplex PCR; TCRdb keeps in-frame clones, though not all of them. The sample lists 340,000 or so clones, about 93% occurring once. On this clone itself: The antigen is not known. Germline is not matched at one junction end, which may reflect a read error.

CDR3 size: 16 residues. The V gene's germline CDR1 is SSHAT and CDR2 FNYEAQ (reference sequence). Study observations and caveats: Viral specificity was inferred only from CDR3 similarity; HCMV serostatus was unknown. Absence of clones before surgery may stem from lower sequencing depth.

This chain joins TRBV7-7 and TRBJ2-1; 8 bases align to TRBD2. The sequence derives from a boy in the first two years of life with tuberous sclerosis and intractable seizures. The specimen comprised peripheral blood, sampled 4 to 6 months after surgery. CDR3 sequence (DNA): TGTGCTAGCAGCTTAGGGCCGATGCCGGGAGGGGGTGAGCAGTTCTTC. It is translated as CASSLGPMPGGGEQFF.